The 5 T cell receptor beta chains given below trace back to one sample, sequenced in a study of shared clonotypes between healthy human individuals. Assay used: immunoSEQ multiplex PCR; TCRdb lists only in-frame clones, some missing. Of roughly 650,000 clones in the sample, 96% are singletons; the top ten hold 0.11%. Naive CD8 cells lacked CD45RO, underwent positive selection for CCR7 and left out terminally differentiated effector memory CD45RA+ cells. Material: naive CD8+ T cells sorted from blood. The receptors come from a young woman in good health.

The rearrangement links TRBV7-2 to TRBJ2-7, with a weak D call TRBD2 (5 bases). V lost 1 base, J lost 0 bases, and 13 bases lay in between. The V gene's germline CDR1 is SGHTA and CDR2 FQGNSA. The CDR3 is made up of 16 amino acids. The CDR3 DNA sequence: TGTGCCAGCAGCTTAGGGGTGGCGGGCCTCTCCTACGAGCAGTACTTC. It yields the protein CASSLGVAGLSYEQYF.

This chain links TRBV28 with TRBJ1-1; no clear D. Per germline, CDR1 MDHEN and CDR2 SYDVKM. V was cut by 2 bases and J by 7 bases, with 5 bases left in between. There are 11 residues in the CDR3. The DNA for the CDR3 is TGTGCCAGCAGTTTAGCAGATGAAGCTTTCTTT. Protein product: CASSLADEAFF.

This chain joins TRBV2 and TRBJ2-1, with 9 nucleotides matching TRBD2. With 6 bases clipped from V and 2 bases from J, the junction kept 8 bases outside the gene matches. The CDR3 contains 16 residues. Germline CDR1 and CDR2: SNHLY and FYNNEI. CDR3 sequence reads: CASSSPGLATYNEQFF. CDR3 nucleotide sequence: TGTGCCAGCAGCTCTCCCGGACTAGCGACCTACAATGAGCAGTTCTTC. Drawing the rest from reference TRBV2 and TRBJ2-1, the complete variable domain is EPEVTQTPSHQVTQMGQEVILRCVPISNHLYFYWYRQILGQKVEFLVSFYNNEISEKSEIFDDQFSVERPDGSNFTLKIRSTKLEDSAMYFCASSSPGLATYNEQFFGPGTRLTVL.

The V and J genes are TRBV27 and TRBJ2-7; D remains ambiguous. V was cut by 5 bases and J by 5 bases, with 10 bases left in between. Germline V lookup: CDR1 MNHEY, CDR2 SMNVEV (reference sequence). The CDR3 length is 12 residues. The DNA for the CDR3 is TGTGCCAGCAGTCTGGGGTCCCACGAGCAGTACTTC. As protein: CASSLGSHEQYF.

The V and J genes are TRBV7-9 and TRBJ2-3, with D unresolved. Trimming took off 5 bases at V and 5 bases at J, with 5 bases between the two ends. The CDR3 runs 11 residues. CDR1 is SEHNR and CDR2 is FQNEAQ in the germline V gene (reference sequence). CDR3 residues: CASSAGDTQYF. The DNA of the CDR3 is TGTGCCAGCAGCGCAGGAGATACGCAGTATTTT. Supplemented by reference TRBV7-9 and TRBJ2-3, the full variable domain reads DTGVSQNPRHKITKRGQNVTFRCDPISEHNRLYWYRQTLGQGPEFLTYFQNEAQLEKSRLLSDRFSAERPKGSFSTLEIQRTEQGDSAMYLCASSAGDTQYFGPGTRLTVL.